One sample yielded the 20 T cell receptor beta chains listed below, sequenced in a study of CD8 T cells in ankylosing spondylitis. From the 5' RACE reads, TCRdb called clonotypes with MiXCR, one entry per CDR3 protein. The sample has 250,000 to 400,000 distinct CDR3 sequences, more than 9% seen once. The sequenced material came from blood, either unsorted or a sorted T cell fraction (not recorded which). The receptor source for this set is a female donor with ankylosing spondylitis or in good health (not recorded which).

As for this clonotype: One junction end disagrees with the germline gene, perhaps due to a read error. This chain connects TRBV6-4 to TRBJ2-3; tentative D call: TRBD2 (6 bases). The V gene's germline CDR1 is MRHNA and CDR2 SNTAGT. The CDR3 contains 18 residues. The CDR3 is CASSLVFRTTFNTDRQYF. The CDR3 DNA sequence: TGTGCCAGCAGTTTAGTTTTCCGGACTACATTTAACACAGATAGGCAGTATTTT.

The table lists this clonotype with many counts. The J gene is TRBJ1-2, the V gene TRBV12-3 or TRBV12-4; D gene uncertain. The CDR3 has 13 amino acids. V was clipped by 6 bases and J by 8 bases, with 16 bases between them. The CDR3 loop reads CASSSIRVQGYTF. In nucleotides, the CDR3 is TGTGCCAGCAGCTCGATCCGGGTTCAAGGCTACACCTTC.

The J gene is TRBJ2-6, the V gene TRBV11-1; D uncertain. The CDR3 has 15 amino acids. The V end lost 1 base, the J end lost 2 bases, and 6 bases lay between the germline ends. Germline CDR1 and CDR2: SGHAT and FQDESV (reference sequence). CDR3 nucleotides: TGTGCCAGCAGCTTAGGATCTACTGGGGCCAACGTCCTGACTTTC. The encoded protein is CASSLGSTGANVLTF.

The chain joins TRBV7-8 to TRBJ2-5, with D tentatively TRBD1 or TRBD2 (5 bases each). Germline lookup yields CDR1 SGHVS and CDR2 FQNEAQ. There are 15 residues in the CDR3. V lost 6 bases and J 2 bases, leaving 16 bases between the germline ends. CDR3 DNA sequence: TGTGCCAGCAGAGGGACCTCAACGTCGCAAGAGACCCAGTACTTC. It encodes CASRGTSTSQETQYF.

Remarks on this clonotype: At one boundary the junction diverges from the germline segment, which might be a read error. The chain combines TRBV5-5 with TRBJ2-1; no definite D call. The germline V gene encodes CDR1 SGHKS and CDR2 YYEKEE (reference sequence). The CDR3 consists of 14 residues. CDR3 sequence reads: CASSLDVFGNEHFF. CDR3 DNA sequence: TGTGCCAGCAGCTTGGATGTATTTGGCAATGAGCATTTCTTC.

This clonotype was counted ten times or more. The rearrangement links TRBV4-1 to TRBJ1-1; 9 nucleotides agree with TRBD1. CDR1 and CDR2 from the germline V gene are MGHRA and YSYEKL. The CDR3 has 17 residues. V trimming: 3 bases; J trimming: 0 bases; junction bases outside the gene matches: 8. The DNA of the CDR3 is TGCGCCAGCAGCCAGGCGACAGGGGGACTCGTGAACACTGAAGCTTTCTTT. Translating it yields CASSQATGGLVNTEAFF.

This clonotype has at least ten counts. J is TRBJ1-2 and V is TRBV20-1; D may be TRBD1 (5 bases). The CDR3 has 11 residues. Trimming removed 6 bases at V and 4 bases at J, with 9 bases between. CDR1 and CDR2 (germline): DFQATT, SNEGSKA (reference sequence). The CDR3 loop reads CSAGGSYGYTF. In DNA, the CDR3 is TGCAGTGCGGGGGGTAGCTATGGCTACACCTTC.

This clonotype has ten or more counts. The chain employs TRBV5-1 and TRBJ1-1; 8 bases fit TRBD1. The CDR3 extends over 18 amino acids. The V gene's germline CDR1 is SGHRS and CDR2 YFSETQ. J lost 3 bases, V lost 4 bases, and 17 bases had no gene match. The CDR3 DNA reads TGCGCCAGCAGCAGGACCGGTGGCCTACAGGGGGAAGACACTGAAGCTTTCTTT. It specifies CASSRTGGLQGEDTEAFF.

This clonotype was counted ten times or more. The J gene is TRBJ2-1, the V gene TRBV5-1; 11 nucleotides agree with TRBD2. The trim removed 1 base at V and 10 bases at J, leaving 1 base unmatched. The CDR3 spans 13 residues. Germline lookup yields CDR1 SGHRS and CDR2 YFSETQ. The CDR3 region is CASSLPSGREQFF. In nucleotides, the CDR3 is TGCGCCAGCAGCTTGCCTAGCGGGAGGGAGCAGTTCTTC.

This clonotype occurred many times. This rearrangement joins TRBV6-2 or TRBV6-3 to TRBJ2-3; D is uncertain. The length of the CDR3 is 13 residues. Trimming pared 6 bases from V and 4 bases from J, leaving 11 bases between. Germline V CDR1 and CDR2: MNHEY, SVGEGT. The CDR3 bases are TGTGCCAGCAGAAATACCGAGGCAGATACGCAGTATTTT. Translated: CASRNTEADTQYF.

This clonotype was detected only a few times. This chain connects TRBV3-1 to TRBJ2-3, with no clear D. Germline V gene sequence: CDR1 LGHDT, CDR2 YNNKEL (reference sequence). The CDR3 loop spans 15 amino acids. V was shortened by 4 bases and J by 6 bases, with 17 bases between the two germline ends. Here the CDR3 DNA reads TGTGCCAGCAGCCGGGAACCCTCGCCAGGTGATACGCAGTATTTT. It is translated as CASSREPSPGDTQYF.

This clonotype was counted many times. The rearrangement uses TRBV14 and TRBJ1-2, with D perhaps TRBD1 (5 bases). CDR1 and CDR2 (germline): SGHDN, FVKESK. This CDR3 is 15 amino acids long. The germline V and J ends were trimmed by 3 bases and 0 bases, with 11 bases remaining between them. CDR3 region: CASSQRGTANYGYTF. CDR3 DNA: TGTGCCAGCAGCCAGCGGGGCACAGCTAACTATGGCTACACCTTC.

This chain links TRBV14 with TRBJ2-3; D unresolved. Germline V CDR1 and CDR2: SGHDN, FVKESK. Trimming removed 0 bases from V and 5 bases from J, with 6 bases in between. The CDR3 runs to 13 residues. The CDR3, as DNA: TGTGCCAGCAGCCAAGAGCCTCAAGATACGCAGTATTTT. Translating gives CASSQEPQDTQYF.

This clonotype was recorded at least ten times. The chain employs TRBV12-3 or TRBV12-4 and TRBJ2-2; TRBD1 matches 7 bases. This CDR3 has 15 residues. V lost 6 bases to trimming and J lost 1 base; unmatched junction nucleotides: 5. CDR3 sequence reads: CASRLGQLNTGELFF. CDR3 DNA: TGTGCCAGCAGACTGGGACAGCTGAACACCGGGGAGCTGTTTTTT.

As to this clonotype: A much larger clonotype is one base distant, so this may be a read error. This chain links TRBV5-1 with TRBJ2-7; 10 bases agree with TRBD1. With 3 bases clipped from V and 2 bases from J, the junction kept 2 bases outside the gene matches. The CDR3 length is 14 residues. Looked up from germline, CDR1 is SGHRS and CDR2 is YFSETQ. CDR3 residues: CASSSDRGPYEQYF. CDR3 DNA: TGCGCCAGCAGCTCCGACAGGGGGCCCTACGAGCAGTACTTC.

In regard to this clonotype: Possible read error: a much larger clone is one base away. This CDR3 reads CACSPGGTSRADTQYF. Here the CDR3 DNA reads TGTGCCTGCAGCCCGGGCGGGACTAGCCGAGCAGATACGCAGTATTTT. The rearrangement joins TRBV6-6 to TRBJ2-3; 9 positions match TRBD2. The CDR3 has 16 amino acids. The germline gives CDR1 MNHNY, CDR2 SVGAGI (reference sequence).

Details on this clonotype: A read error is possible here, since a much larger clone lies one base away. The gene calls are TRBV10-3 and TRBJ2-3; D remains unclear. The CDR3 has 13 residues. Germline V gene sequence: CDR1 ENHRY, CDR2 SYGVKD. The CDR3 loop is CAISEGRSETQYF. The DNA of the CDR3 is TGTGCCATCAGTGAGGGTAGATCAGAGACGCAGTATTTT.

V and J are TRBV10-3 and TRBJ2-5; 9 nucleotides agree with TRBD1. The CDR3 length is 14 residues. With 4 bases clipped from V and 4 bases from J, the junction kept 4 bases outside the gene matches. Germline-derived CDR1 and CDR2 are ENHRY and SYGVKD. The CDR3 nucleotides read TGTGCCATCAGTGCCGGGACAGGGCGAGAGACCCAGTACTTC. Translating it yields CAISAGTGRETQYF.

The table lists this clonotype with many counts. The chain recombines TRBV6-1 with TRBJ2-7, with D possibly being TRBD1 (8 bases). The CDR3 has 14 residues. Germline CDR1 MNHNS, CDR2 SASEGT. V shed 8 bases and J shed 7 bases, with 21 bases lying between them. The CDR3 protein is CASAGRTGFWEQYF. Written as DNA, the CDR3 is TGTGCCAGCGCCGGGAGGACAGGGTTCTGGGAGCAGTACTTC.

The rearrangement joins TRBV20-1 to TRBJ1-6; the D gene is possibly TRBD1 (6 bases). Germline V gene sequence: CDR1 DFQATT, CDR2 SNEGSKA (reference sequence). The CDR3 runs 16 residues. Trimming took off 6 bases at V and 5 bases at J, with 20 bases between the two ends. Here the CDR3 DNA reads TGCAGTGCCCCCCCCCAGGGGAGGGTAGATAATTCACCCCTCCACTTT. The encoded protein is CSAPPQGRVDNSPLHF.